Below, 17 T cell receptor beta chains from the same sample are listed, as sequenced in a study of blood T cell repertoires in COVID-19. Generated by immunoSEQ multiplex PCR, the TCRdb table keeps only in-frame clones and is missing some. The sample consists of about 130,000 clones, approximately 87% of them appearing once. The specimen sequenced was peripheral blood. These receptors were collected from a man aged 50 or older with active COVID-19.

The chain has TRBV5-5 and TRBJ1-2; D perhaps matches TRBD1 (6 bases). The CDR3 consists of 16 residues. Germline loops: CDR1 SGHKS, CDR2 YYEKEE (reference sequence). V lost 3 bases, J lost 4 bases, and 19 bases lay in between. This CDR3 reads CASSSTGQMNLYGYTF. Here the CDR3 DNA reads TGTGCCAGCAGCTCTACCGGACAGATGAATCTCTATGGCTACACCTTC.

Only one count was recorded for this clone. The chain carries TRBV16 and TRBJ1-1; D is perhaps TRBD1 (5 bases). The V gene lost 3 bases and the J gene lost 4 bases, with 12 bases spanning the gap. CDR1 and CDR2 from the germline V gene are KGHSY and FQNENV. This CDR3 has 14 amino acids. The CDR3 nucleotides read TGTGCCAGCAGCCAGCCGGGGGGGGGCACTGAAGCTTTCTTT. It specifies CASSQPGGGTEAFF.

This clone was observed a few times. The V and J genes are TRBV2 and TRBJ1-6; weak D call: TRBD1 (5 bases). CDR3 length equals 14 residues. V was shortened by 8 bases and J by 7 bases, with 15 bases between the two germline ends. Per germline, CDR1 SNHLY and CDR2 FYNNEI. The CDR3 DNA reads as TGTGCCAGCGGGAGGGCCAGGGACAATTCACCCCTCCACTTT. Translated: CASGRARDNSPLHF.

This chain joins TRBV5-4 and TRBJ1-5, with a possible D match to TRBD1 (6 bases). The CDR3 has 14 amino acids. Germline assignment: CDR1 SGHNT and CDR2 YYREEE (reference sequence). With 5 bases removed from V and 4 bases from J, the gap between germline ends came to 13 bases. CDR3 amino acids: CASRSDRRNQPQHF. The CDR3 nucleotides read TGTGCCAGCAGGTCCGACAGGAGGAATCAGCCCCAGCATTTT.

The chain uses TRBV10-3 and TRBJ2-5; tentative D call: TRBD2 (6 bases). This CDR3 comprises 13 residues. V was clipped by 7 bases and J by 1 base, with 10 bases between them. Germline-derived CDR1 and CDR2 are ENHRY and SYGVKD. CDR3 region: CAIMAGTQETQYF. The CDR3, as DNA: TGTGCCATCATGGCGGGGACCCAAGAGACCCAGTACTTC.

The rearrangement joins TRBV5-5 to TRBJ2-1; 12 bases match TRBD2. Germline V lookup: CDR1 SGHKS, CDR2 YYEKEE (reference sequence). The CDR3 is made up of 17 amino acids. The V segment lost 2 bases and the J segment 3 bases; nucleotides outside the gene matches: 6. This CDR3 reads CASSFRLAGANYNEQFF. The CDR3 bases are TGTGCCAGCAGCTTCAGACTAGCGGGGGCCAACTACAATGAGCAGTTCTTC.

V is TRBV3-1 (or the pseudogene TRBV3-2) and J is TRBJ2-5; tentative D call: TRBD1 (6 bases). The CDR3 totals 14 residues. V lost 4 bases, J lost 2 bases, and 11 bases lay in between. Germline V gene lookup returns CDR1 LGHDT and CDR2 YNNKEL (reference sequence). The CDR3 nucleotides read TGTGCCAGCAGCCTCGGGACAACACAAGAGACCCAGTACTTC. The encoded protein is CASSLGTTQETQYF.

The rearrangement links TRBV7-6 to TRBJ2-5; no clear D gene. This CDR3 contains 14 residues. Germline assignment: CDR1 SGHVS and CDR2 FNYEAQ. V lost 1 base, J lost 2 bases, and 8 bases lay in between. The DNA for the CDR3 is TGTGCCAGCAGCTTAGGGTCTAGACAAGAGACCCAGTACTTC. Protein sequence: CASSLGSRQETQYF.

The chain is built from TRBV6-5 and TRBJ1-5; 7 nucleotides line up with TRBD1. The CDR3 totals 15 residues. From germline, CDR1 is MNHEY and CDR2 SVGAGI. V dropped 6 bases and J dropped 10; count of bases not matched to a gene: 15. The CDR3 nucleotides read TGTGCCAGCAGCCCCGACAGGGTCAGGGGTCGACCCCAGCATTTT. Translating gives CASSPDRVRGRPQHF.

The chain is built from TRBV27 and TRBJ2-7; TRBD1 might be the D (6 bases). Germline V gives CDR1 MNHEY, CDR2 SMNVEV (reference sequence). The CDR3 consists of 13 residues. Deletions cut 4 bases from V and 3 bases from J, with 10 bases between. CDR3 sequence (DNA): TGTGCCAGCAGTTACAGGGTGAGCTACGAGCAGTACTTC. This sequence encodes CASSYRVSYEQYF.

The CDR3 region has the DNA TGTGCCAGCAGTAACAAGGGGTCACCCCTCCACTTT. Amino acid sequence: CASSNKGSPLHF. The V gene is TRBV7-9, the J gene TRBJ1-6; perhaps TRBD1 as D (5 bases). Germline V lookup: CDR1 SEHNR, CDR2 FQNEAQ (reference sequence). V lost 6 bases, J lost 10 bases, and 10 bases lay in between. The CDR3 has 12 residues.

V gene TRBV5-4 combines with J gene TRBJ1-2, with D unresolved. V lost 3 bases and J lost 0, with 12 bases in between. The CDR3 has 15 residues. The germline CDR1 and CDR2 sequences are SGHNT and YYREEE (reference sequence). CDR3 region: CASSYTVSSNYGYTF. The CDR3 DNA reads TGTGCCAGCAGCTACACAGTTTCTTCTAACTATGGCTACACCTTC.

The chain is built from TRBV7-6 and TRBJ1-6; TRBD1 agrees at 9 bases. Trimming removed 4 bases from V and 11 bases from J; junction bases left unmatched: 12. The germline gives CDR1 SGHVS, CDR2 FNYEAQ. The CDR3 has 16 amino acids. The CDR3 nucleotides are TGTGCCAGCAGCTCCCTGGACAGGGGACTCGTCGCACCCCTCCACTTT. Amino acid sequence: CASSSLDRGLVAPLHF.

The genes are TRBV6-1 and TRBJ2-2; 9 bases map to TRBD1. Germline CDR1 and CDR2: MNHNS and SASEGT. CDR3 size: 15 residues. V lost 3 bases, J lost 6 bases, and 5 bases stayed unmatched. The CDR3 DNA sequence: TGTGCCAGCAGTGAGGACAGGGGCAGCGCCGGGGAGCTGTTTTTT. It specifies CASSEDRGSAGELFF.

This clone showed up just once. This chain joins TRBV6-5 and TRBJ1-1, with D possibly TRBD1 on 5 matching bases. CDR3 size: 13 residues. In germline, CDR1 is MNHEY, CDR2 SVGAGI. Trimming shortened V by 11 bases and J by 1 base, and 14 bases separated the two germline ends. DNA of the CDR3: TGTGCCTCACGGAGGGGCGGGAACACTGAAGCTTTCTTT. Residues: CASRRGGNTEAFF.

The V and J genes are TRBV6-5 and TRBJ1-4, with 10 positions matching TRBD1. Germline trimming cut 4 bases from V and 8 bases from J; bases unmatched to any gene: 4. The CDR3 spans 14 residues. The germline gives CDR1 MNHEY, CDR2 SVGAGI. The CDR3 nucleotides read TGTGCCAGCAGTTCCGGACAGGGGGGCGAAAAACTGTTTTTT. Its translation: CASSSGQGGEKLFF.

V and J are TRBV7-2 and TRBJ2-4; the match to TRBD2 covers 10 bases. V shed 4 bases and J 6 bases; nucleotides not matched to a gene: 6. The germline V gene has CDR1 SGHTA and CDR2 FQGNSA. This CDR3 contains 15 residues. The CDR3 spells CASSSGLAAGNIQYF. The DNA for the CDR3 is TGTGCCAGCAGCTCCGGACTAGCGGCCGGAAACATTCAGTACTTC.